The source of this T cell receptor (beta chain) is a study of OX40 agonist ivuxolimab in advanced cancers. Study at large: Three dose-escalation patients had partial responses: one with hepatocellular carcinoma and two with cutaneous melanoma.

Method: immunoSEQ multiplex PCR; TCRdb's copy keeps in-frame clones and lacks some. The repertoire holds over 80,000 clones, over 75% seen once, with about 4.7% in the top ten. This CDR3 comprises 13 residues. V was clipped by 4 bases and J by 4 bases, with 8 bases between them. Germline V gene sequence: CDR1 GTSNPN, CDR2 SVGIG (reference sequence). Worth noting for this clone: Its antigen is still unknown.

Blood samples were obtained at baseline, cycle 4 day 1, and cycle 7 day 1. Study observations and caveats: More expanded clones were found, on average, in CD8+ than in CD4+ T cells.

The clonotype comes from an adult with an advanced solid tumor such as melanoma, head and neck, liver or kidney cancer. The chain links TRBV30 to TRBJ1-6, with D hard to call. This specimen was CD4+ or CD8+ T cells sorted from blood, taken in a trial of the OX40 agonist ivuxolimab. The CDR3 loop reads CAWNTEYNSPLHF. Here the CDR3 DNA reads TGTGCCTGGAACACAGAGTATAATTCACCCCTCCACTTT.